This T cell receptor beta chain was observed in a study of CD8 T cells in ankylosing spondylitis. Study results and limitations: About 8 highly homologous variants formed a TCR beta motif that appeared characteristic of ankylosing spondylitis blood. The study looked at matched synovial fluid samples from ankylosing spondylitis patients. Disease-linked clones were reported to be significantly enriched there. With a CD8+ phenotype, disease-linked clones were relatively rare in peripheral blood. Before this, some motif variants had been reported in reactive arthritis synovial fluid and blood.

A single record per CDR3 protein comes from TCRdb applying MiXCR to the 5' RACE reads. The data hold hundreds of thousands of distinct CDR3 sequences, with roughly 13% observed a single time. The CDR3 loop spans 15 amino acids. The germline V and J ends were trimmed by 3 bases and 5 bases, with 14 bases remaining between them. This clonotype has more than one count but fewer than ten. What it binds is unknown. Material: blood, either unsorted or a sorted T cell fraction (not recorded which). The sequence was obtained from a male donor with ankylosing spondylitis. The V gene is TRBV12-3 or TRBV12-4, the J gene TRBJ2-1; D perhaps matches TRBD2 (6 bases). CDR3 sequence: CASSFGPPGDNEQFF. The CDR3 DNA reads TGTGCCAGCAGTTTTGGACCGCCGGGAGACAATGAGCAGTTCTTC.